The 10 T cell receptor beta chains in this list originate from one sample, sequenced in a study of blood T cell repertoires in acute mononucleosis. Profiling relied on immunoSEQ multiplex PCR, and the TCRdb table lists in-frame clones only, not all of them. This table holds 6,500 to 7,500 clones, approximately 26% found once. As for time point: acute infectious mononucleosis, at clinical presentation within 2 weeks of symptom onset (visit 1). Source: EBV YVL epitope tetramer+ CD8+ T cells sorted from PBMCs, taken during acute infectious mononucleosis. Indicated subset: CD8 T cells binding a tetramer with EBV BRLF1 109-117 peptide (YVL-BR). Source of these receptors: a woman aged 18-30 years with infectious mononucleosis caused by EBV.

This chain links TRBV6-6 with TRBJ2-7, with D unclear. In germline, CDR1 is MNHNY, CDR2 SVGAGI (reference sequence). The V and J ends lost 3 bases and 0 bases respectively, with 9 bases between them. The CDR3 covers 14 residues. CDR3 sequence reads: CASSYGVNSYEQYF. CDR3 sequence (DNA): TGTGCCAGCAGTTATGGCGTAAACTCCTACGAGCAGTACTTC.

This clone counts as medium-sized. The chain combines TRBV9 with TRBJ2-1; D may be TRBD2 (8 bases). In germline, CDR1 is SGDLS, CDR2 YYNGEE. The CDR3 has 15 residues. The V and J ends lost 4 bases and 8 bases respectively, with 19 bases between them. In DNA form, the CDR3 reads TGTGCCAGCAGCACAGGGGTAACTAGCGGAGATGAGCAGTTCTTC. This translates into CASSTGVTSGDEQFF.

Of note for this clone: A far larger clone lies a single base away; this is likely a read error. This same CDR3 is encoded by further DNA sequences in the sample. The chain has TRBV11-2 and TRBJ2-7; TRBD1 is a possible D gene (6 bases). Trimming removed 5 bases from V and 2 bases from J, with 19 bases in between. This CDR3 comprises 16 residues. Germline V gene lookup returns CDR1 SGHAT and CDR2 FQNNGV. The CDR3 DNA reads TGTGCCAGCAGCCTATGGGTGGGGACATTTCCCTACGAGCAGTACTTC. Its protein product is CASSLWVGTFPYEQYF.

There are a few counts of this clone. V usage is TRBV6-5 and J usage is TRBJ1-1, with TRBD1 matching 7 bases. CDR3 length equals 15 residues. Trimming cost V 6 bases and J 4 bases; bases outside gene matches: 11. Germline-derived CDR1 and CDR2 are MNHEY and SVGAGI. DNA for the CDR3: TGTGCCAGCAGCCCGACGACAGGGTCCGCCACTGAAGCTTTCTTT. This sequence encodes CASSPTTGSATEAFF.

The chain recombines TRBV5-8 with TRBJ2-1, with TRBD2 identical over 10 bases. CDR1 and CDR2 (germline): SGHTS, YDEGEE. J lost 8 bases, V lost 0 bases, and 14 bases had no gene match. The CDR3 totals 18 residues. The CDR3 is CASSLAAGLAPHPDEQFF. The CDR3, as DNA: TGTGCCAGCAGCTTGGCAGCGGGACTAGCGCCCCACCCCGATGAGCAGTTCTTC.

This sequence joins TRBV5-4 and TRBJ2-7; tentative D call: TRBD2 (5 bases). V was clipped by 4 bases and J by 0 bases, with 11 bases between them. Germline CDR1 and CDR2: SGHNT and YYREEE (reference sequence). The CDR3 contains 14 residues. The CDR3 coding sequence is TGTGCCAGCAGCCAAGAACGGGGCTCCTACGAGCAGTACTTC. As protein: CASSQERGSYEQYF. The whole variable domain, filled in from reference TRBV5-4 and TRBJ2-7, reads ETGVTQSPTHLIKTRGQQVTLRCSSQSGHNTVSWYQQALGQGPQFIFQYYREEENGRGNFPPRFSGLQFPNYSSELNVNALELDDSALYLCASSQERGSYEQYFGPGTRLTVT.

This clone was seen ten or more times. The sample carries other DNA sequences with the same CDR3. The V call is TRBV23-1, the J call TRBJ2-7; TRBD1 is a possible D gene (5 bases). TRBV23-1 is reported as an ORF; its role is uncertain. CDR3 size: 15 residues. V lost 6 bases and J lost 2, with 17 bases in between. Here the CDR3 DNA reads TGCGCCAGCAGCCAAGTGCGAGACAGCCCCTACGAGCAGTACTTC. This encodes CASSQVRDSPYEQYF.

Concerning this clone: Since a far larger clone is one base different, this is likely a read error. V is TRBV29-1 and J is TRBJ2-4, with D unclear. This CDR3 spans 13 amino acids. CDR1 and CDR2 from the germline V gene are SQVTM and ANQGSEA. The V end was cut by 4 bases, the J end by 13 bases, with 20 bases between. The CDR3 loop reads CSVGQALYNEQYF. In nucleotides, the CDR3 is TGCAGCGTTGGGCAGGCCCTTTACAATGAGCAGTACTTC. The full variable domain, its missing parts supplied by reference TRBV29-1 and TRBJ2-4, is SAVISQKPSRDICQRGTSLTIQCQVDSQVTMMFWYRQQPGQSLTLIATANQGSEATYESGFVIDKFPISRPNLTFSTLTVSNMSPEDSSIYLCSVGQALYNEQYFGAGTRLSVL.

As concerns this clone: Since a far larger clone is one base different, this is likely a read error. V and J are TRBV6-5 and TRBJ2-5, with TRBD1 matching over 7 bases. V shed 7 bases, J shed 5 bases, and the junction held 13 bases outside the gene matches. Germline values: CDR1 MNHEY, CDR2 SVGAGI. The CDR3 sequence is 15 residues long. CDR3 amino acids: CASTFLTGSAETQYF. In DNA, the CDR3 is TGTGCCAGCACTTTCTTGACAGGGTCGGCGGAGACCCAGTACTTC.

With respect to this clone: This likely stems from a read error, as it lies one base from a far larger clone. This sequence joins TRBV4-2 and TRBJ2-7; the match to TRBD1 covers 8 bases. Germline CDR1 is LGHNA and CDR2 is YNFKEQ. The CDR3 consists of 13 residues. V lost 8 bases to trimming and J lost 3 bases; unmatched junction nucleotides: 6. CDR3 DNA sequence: TGTGCCAGCGCCGTGGGACAGGACTACGAGCAGTACTTC. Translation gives CASAVGQDYEQYF.